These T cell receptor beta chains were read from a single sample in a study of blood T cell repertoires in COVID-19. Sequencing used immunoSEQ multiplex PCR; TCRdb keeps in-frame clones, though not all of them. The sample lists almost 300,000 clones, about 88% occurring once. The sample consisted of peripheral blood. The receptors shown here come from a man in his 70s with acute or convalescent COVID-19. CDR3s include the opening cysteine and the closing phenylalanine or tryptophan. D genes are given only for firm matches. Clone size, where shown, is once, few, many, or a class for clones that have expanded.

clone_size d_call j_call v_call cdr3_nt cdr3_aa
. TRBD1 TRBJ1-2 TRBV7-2 TGTGCCAGCAGCTTAGGGACAGGGGGAGTCGAGGGCTACACCTTC CASSLGTGGVEGYTF
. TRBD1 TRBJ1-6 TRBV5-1 TGCGCCAGCAGCTTGGCCGACAGGGGGAATTCACCCCTCCACTTT CASSLADRGNSPLHF
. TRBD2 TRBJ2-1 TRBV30 TGTGCCTGGGGGACTAGCGGGCACAATGAGCAGTTCTTC CAWGTSGHNEQFF
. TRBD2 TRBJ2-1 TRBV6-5 TGTGCCAGCAGTTACTCTGGGACTAGCGGCAACAATGAGCAGTTCTTC CASSYSGTSGNNEQFF
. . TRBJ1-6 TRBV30 TGTGCCTGGAGTTCTTATGCGGGGGGTAACTCACCCCTCCACTTT CAWSSYAGGNSPLHF
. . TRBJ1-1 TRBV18 TGTGCCAGCTCACCGCATCCCCCGGGGAACACTGAAGCTTTCTTT CASSPHPPGNTEAFF
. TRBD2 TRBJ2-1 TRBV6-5 TGTGCCAGCTCTAGCGGGAGTAAGGTAAATGAGCAGTTCTTC CASSSGSKVNEQFF
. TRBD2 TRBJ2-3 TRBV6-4 TGTGCCAGCAGAACCACTAGCGGTCCCACAGATACGCAGTATTTT CASRTTSGPTDTQYF
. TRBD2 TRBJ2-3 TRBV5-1 TGCGCCAGCAGCTTCGGTACTAGCGGGCAAAGCACAGATACGCAGTATTTT CASSFGTSGQSTDTQYF
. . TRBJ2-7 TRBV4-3 TGCGCCAGCAGCCATGGCTCCTCAGTTTTTCCCTACGAGCAGTACTTC CASSHGSSVFPYEQYF
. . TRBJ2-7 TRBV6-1 TGTGCCAGCAGTGAAGCGAGGGTGTACGAGCAGTACTTC CASSEARVYEQYF
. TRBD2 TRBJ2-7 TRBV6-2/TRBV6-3 TGTGCCAGCAGTGCTACGATACAACTAGCGGGAGTTTACGAGCAGTACTTC CASSATIQLAGVYEQYF
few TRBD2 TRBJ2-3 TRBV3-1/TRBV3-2 TGTGCCAGCAGCCAGAACAGCGGGGGGACAGATACGCAGTATTTT CASSQNSGGTDTQYF
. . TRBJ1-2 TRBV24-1 TGTGCCACCAGTGAAGGGGTGAAGGGCTACACCTTC CATSEGVKGYTF
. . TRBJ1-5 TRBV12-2 TGTGCAAGTCGCACCAACGCGGGCAGGGGGAATCAGCCCCAGCATTTT CASRTNAGRGNQPQHF
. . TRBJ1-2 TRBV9 TGTGCCAGCAGTCCGGGGGGGCACTATGGCTACACCTTC CASSPGGHYGYTF
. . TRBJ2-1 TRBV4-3 TGCGCCAGCAGCCTGCAGGACTACAATGAGCAGTTCTTC CASSLQDYNEQFF
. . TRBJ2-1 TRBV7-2 TGTGCCAGCAGTTTCTGGCGGAACTCCTACAATGAGCAGTTCTTC CASSFWRNSYNEQFF
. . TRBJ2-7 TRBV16 TGTGCCAGCCAAAAGGGCTTAGGGAGTGCCGAGCAGTACTTC CASQKGLGSAEQYF
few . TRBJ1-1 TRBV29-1 TGCAGCGTTACGACTGACAGGAACACTGAAGCTTTCTTT CSVTTDRNTEAFF
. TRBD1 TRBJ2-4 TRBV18 TGTGCCAGTTCACGTTCCACGGGACAGAGAAACATTCAGTACTTC CASSRSTGQRNIQYF
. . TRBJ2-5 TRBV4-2 TGTGCCAGCAGCCCCCGTCGCCAGTACCAAGAGACCCAGTACTTC CASSPRRQYQETQYF
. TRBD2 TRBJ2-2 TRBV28 TGTGCCAGCAGTTCACCGAGGCTAGCGGGGGTCTGGGAGCTGTTTTTT CASSSPRLAGVWELFF
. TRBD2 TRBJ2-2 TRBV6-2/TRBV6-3 TGTGCCAGCAGTTACGACGGACTAGCGGCAACCACCGGGGAGCTGTTTTTT CASSYDGLAATTGELFF
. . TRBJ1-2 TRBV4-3 TGCGCCAGCAGCCAGGAGCGGACGTGGACCCCCTATGGCTACACCTTC CASSQERTWTPYGYTF
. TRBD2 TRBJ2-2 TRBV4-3 TGCGCCAGCAGCCAAGCTGCGGGAGGGCCTTTCACCGGGGAGCTGTTTTTT CASSQAAGGPFTGELFF
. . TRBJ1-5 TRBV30 TGTGCCTGGAGTACAGGTACTAGCAATCAGCCCCAGCATTTT CAWSTGTSNQPQHF
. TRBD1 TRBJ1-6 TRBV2 TGTGCCAGCAAAGAGGGACAGGGGCATTCACCCCTCCACTTT CASKEGQGHSPLHF
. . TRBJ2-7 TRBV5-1 TGCGCCAGCAGCCCTAGCAACCTCTACGAGCAGTACTTC CASSPSNLYEQYF
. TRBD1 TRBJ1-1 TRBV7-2 TGTGCCAGCAGCTTAGTGGAGGTTGGGACAGGGGGGAGCACTGAAGCTTTCTTT CASSLVEVGTGGSTEAFF
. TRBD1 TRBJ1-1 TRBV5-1 TGCGCCAGCAGCTTTTTACCGACAGGGAGTAAGAACACTGAAGCTTTCTTT CASSFLPTGSKNTEAFF
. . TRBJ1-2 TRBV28 TGTGCCAGCAGTTTACCCGGGAGGACTGGCTCTGGCTACACCTTC CASSLPGRTGSGYTF
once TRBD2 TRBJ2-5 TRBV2 TGTGCCAGCAGTGGTTTCGGGACTAGCGGGAGGTATGGGGAGACCCAGTACTTC CASSGFGTSGRYGETQYF
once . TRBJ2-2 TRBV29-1 TGCAGCGTGGGGGGTTACGGTGGGCCCGGGGAGCTGTTTTTT CSVGGYGGPGELFF
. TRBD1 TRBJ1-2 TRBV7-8 TGTGCCAGCAGCTTACTACGGCAGGGGGCGTTGTATGGCTACACCTTC CASSLLRQGALYGYTF
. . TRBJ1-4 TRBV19 TGTGCCAGTAGTATGAGACAGTTGGGAGAAAAACTGTTTTTT CASSMRQLGEKLFF
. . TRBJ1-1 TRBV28 TGTGCCAGCAGTTTCCCTACGAACACTGAAGCTTTCTTT CASSFPTNTEAFF
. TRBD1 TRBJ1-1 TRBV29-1 TGCAGCAGCAGACAGGGAGTCGCTGAAGCTTTCTTT CSSRQGVAEAFF
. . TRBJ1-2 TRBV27 TGTGCCAGCAGTCCACAGGGACGGATCTATGGCTACACCTTC CASSPQGRIYGYTF
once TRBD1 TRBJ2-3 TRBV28 TGTGCCAGCAGCCCCGGGACAGGGGTCACAGATACGCAGTATTTT CASSPGTGVTDTQYF
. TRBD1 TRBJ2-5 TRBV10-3 TGTGCCATCGGGACAGCCCAAGAGACCCAGTACTTC CAIGTAQETQYF
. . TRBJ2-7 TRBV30 TGTGCCTGGAGTGTACAGCTTCGCGAGCAGTACTTC CAWSVQLREQYF
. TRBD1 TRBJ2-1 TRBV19 TGTGCCAGTAGTATTGACAGGGGATATGAGCAGTTCTTC CASSIDRGYEQFF
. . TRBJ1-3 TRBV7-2 TGTGCCAGCAGCTTGCTGGGACACGCTACTGGAAACACCATATATTTT CASSLLGHATGNTIYF
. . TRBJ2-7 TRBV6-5 TGTGCCAGCAGTTCCGGGACACCCTACGAGCAGTACTTC CASSSGTPYEQYF
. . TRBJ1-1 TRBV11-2 TGTGCCAGCAGCTTGTCCGGGGGCACTGAAGCTTTCTTT CASSLSGGTEAFF
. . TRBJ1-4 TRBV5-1 TGCGCCAGCAGCTTGGACGGACTGACCGCAGAAAAACTGTTTTTT CASSLDGLTAEKLFF
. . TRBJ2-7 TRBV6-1 TGTGCCAGCAGTGGCCAATACAGGTCCCGGAACTACGAGCAGTACTTC CASSGQYRSRNYEQYF
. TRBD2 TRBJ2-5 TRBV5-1 TGCGCCAGCAGCTCTAGCGGGGGGCGACAAGAGACCCAGTACTTC CASSSSGGRQETQYF
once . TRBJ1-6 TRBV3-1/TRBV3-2 TGTGCCAGCAGCCAAGTAGCAGGGTCGAGGAATTCACCCCTCCACTTT CASSQVAGSRNSPLHF
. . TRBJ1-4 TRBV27 TGTGCCAGCAGTTCCGCCGGTAATGAAAAACTGTTTTTT CASSSAGNEKLFF
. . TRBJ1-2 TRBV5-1 TGCGCCAGCAGCTTGGAGGGGCATGGCTACACCTTC CASSLEGHGYTF
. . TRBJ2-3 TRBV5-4 TGTGCCAGCAGCTTGGGACTAGGGTCGGATACGCAGTATTTT CASSLGLGSDTQYF
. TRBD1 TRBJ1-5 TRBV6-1 TGTGCCAGCTTAGGACAGGGGAATCAGCCCCAGCATTTT CASLGQGNQPQHF